This entry concerns a single T cell receptor (beta chain). The source of the sample is a study of brain T cells in children with intractable seizures. Produced via immunoSEQ multiplex PCR; TCRdb's table is partial and in-frame only. This sample has around 70,000 clones, with more than 85% found just once. CDR1 is SEHNR, CDR2 FQNEAQ, per germline (reference sequence). The CDR3 extends over 15 amino acids. V lost 3 bases to trimming and J lost 8 bases, with 16 bases between them. The clonotype originates from a boy under three years old with tuberous sclerosis and intractable seizures. V and J are TRBV7-9 and TRBJ1-4; D is unclear. The sequenced sample was peripheral blood, obtained at surgery. CDR3 amino acids: CASSFPLSEGEKLFF. CDR3 DNA: TGTGCCAGCAGCTTTCCGCTAAGCGAAGGGGAAAAACTGTTTTTT.